A selection of T cell receptor beta chains follows, all from one sample in a study of Graves' ophthalmopathy and Graves' hyperthyroidism. TCRdb independently ran MiXCR on the multiplex PCR reads; one entry per CDR3 protein. Among roughly 610,000 distinct CDR3 sequences listed, 22% were seen once. Sequencing input: peripheral blood. These receptors all come from a woman in her late teens or twenties with stable Graves' hyperthyroidism. Some clones in this sample may be carry-over from other donors' samples. Both conserved end residues are part of each CDR3. D genes are given only for firm matches. Rows give clone size only sometimes, using once, few, many, or a class for an expanded clone.

V	J	size	D	DNA	CDR3
TRBV12-3/TRBV12-4	TRBJ2-7	-	TRBD2	TGTGCCAGCAGTTTAGGACTAGCGGGACCCCACGAGCAGTACTTC	CASSLGLAGPHEQYF
TRBV12-3/TRBV12-4	TRBJ1-2	few	TRBD1	TGTGCCAGCAGTCAAGTACAGGGGGCTGGCTACACCTTC	CASSQVQGAGYTF
TRBV28	TRBJ2-7	many	TRBD2	TGTGCCAGCAGTCCCGGGACTAGCGGGAGATTAGACGAGCAGTACTTC	CASSPGTSGRLDEQYF
TRBV6-1	TRBJ1-2	many	TRBD1	TGTGCCAGCAGTGTGACAGGGGGAATTTATGGCTACACCTTC	CASSVTGGIYGYTF
TRBV28	TRBJ2-7	many	-	TGTGCCAGCAGTTTTGGTCCCTACGAGCAGTACTTC	CASSFGPYEQYF
TRBV5-1	TRBJ1-1	many	-	TGCGCCAGCAGCTTGGGTCAGGGGCGCATGAACACTGAAGCTTTCTTT	CASSLGQGRMNTEAFF
TRBV20-1	TRBJ1-5	many	-	TGCAGTGCCGGGGGACACTCGGAGGATGGGCCCCAGCATTTT	CSAGGHSEDGPQHF
TRBV10-3	TRBJ2-7	few	-	TGTGCCATCAGACAGGTGTCATCGGACGAGCAGTACTTC	CAIRQVSSDEQYF
TRBV12-3/TRBV12-4	TRBJ1-6	many	TRBD1	TGTGCCAGCACCCTGGACAGGGCGACTTCACCCCTCCACTTT	CASTLDRATSPLHF
TRBV6-4	TRBJ2-2	many	-	TGTGCCAGCACCCTCCGGATGGGGACGCCTAACACCGGGGAGCTGTTTTTT	CASTLRMGTPNTGELFF
TRBV4-2	TRBJ1-2	-	-	TGTGCCAGCAGCCACGCCGGGATAGGGGACTATGGTTACACCTTC	CASSHAGIGDYGYTF
TRBV12-3/TRBV12-4	TRBJ1-5	-	-	TGTGCCAGCAGTGACGCAGGGAATCAGCCCCAGCATTTT	CASSDAGNQPQHF
TRBV6-1	TRBJ1-1	many	TRBD1	TGTGCCAGCAGACCAGACAGGGACACTGAAGCTTTCTTT	CASRPDRDTEAFF
TRBV24-1	TRBJ2-2	many	-	TGTGCCACCAGGTCCACCGGGAGGGGGCAAGCCGGGGAGCTGTTTTTT	CATRSTGRGQAGELFF
TRBV6-1	TRBJ2-6	many	-	TGTGCCAGCAGGCTGGACAGTGGGTCTGGGGCCAACGTCCTGACTTTC	CASRLDSGSGANVLTF
TRBV5-1	TRBJ2-5	-	TRBD1	TGCGCCAGCAGCTTGATCGGGGGACAGGGGCAAGAGACCCAGTACTTC	CASSLIGGQGQETQYF
TRBV10-3	TRBJ2-3	-	-	TGTGCCAGCAGAGAGACGGACCTCACAGATACGCAGTATTTT	CASRETDLTDTQYF
TRBV6-5	TRBJ1-3	-	-	TGTGCCAGCAGTTACATGCAGGGCGTAGGAAACACCATATATTTT	CASSYMQGVGNTIYF
TRBV24-1	TRBJ2-7	-	TRBD1	TGTGCCACCAGTGATGGTGGGACAGGCTACGAGCAGTACTTC	CATSDGGTGYEQYF
TRBV28	TRBJ1-6	few	-	TGTGCCAGCAGTCGGCCTCAATCACCCCTCCACTTT	CASSRPQSPLHF
TRBV7-2	TRBJ1-3	many	-	TGTGCCAGCAGCGCCTTATTTGGAAACACCATATATTTT	CASSALFGNTIYF
TRBV10-3	TRBJ1-1	many	-	TGTGCCATCAGGACATCGAACACTGAAGCTTTCTTT	CAIRTSNTEAFF
TRBV6-2/TRBV6-3	TRBJ1-5	many	-	TGTGCCAGCAGTCAGGACAGAAACAATCAGCCCCAGCATTTT	CASSQDRNNQPQHF
TRBV7-3	TRBJ2-7	few	-	TGTGCCAGCAGCTTAACACGGGATCCCGTCCACGAGCAGTACTTC	CASSLTRDPVHEQYF
TRBV7-2	TRBJ2-5	many	-	TGTGCCAGCAGCTTTGAGACCCAGTACTTC	CASSFETQYF
TRBV6-1	TRBJ2-7	many	-	TGTGCCAGCAGTGAACGGAACAGTATCTCCTACGAGCAGTACTTC	CASSERNSISYEQYF
TRBV6-2/TRBV6-3	TRBJ1-1	-	-	TGTGCCAGCAGTTACCTCCACACTGAAGCTTTCTTT	CASSYLHTEAFF